These 7 T cell receptor beta chains share one sample of origin, sequenced in a study of blood T cell repertoires in COVID-19. Sequencing was performed with immunoSEQ multiplex PCR; in TCRdb, only in-frame clones are kept and a portion is missing. The sample lists around 340,000 clones; 75% to 90% were seen once. Sequenced input: peripheral blood. The origin of the receptors is a woman aged 60-75 years with COVID-19, enrolled during active disease.

This clone was counted a single time. The chain couples TRBV12-3 or TRBV12-4 to TRBJ1-6; D is unclear. This CDR3 has 11 residues. V was shortened by 5 bases and J by 16 bases, with 12 bases between the two germline ends. In nucleotides, the CDR3 is TGTGCCAGCAGTCCGGGAATCATACTCCACTTT. It codes for CASSPGIILHF.

This clone was seen only once. The rearrangement links TRBV5-1 to TRBJ1-1, with TRBD1 identical over 9 bases. The trim removed 4 bases at V and 6 bases at J, leaving 7 bases unmatched. The CDR3 runs 14 residues. Germline lookup yields CDR1 SGHRS and CDR2 YFSETQ. CDR3 sequence reads: CASSAGQGSAEAFF. The CDR3 DNA is TGCGCCAGCAGCGCGGGACAGGGAAGCGCTGAAGCTTTCTTT.

V and J are TRBV19 and TRBJ1-1; maybe TRBD1 (6 bases). This CDR3 region has 16 residues. CDR1 is LNHDA and CDR2 is SQIVND in the germline V gene (reference sequence). V lost 3 bases and J lost 4, with 18 bases in between. Written as DNA, the CDR3 is TGTGCCAGTAGTATTTCCGGGGGGCGCCGGGGCACTGAAGCTTTCTTT. This codes for CASSISGGRRGTEAFF.

The gene calls are TRBV5-1 and TRBJ2-3; 14 bases agree with TRBD2. CDR1 is SGHRS and CDR2 is YFSETQ in the germline V gene. This CDR3 is 13 amino acids long. V gave up 7 bases and J gave up 7 bases; unmatched junction bases: 2. The CDR3 nucleotides read TGCGCCAGCCGGACTAGCGGGGGGAATACGCAGTATTTT. Encoded protein: CASRTSGGNTQYF. Complete variable domain (other parts from reference TRBV5-1 and TRBJ2-3): KAGVTQTPRYLIKTRGQQVTLSCSPISGHRSVSWYQQTPGQGLQFLFEYFSETQRNKGNFPGRFSGRQFSNSRSEMNVSTLELGDSALYLCASRTSGGNTQYFGPGTRLTVL.

The gene calls are TRBV5-8 and TRBJ1-4, with D possibly being TRBD1 (6 bases). V was pared by 3 bases and J by 8 bases, with 17 bases between. The germline V gene encodes CDR1 SGHTS and CDR2 YDEGEE. There are 15 residues in the CDR3. CDR3 amino acids: CASSWDMAAREKLFF. CDR3 bases: TGTGCCAGCAGCTGGGACATGGCTGCGCGGGAAAAACTGTTTTTT. Looking up the rest from reference TRBV5-8 and TRBJ1-4 gives the full variable domain: EAGVTQSPTHLIKTRGQQATLRCSPISGHTSVYWYQQALGLGLQFLLWYDEGEERNRGNFPPRFSGRQFPNYSSELNVNALELEDSALYLCASSWDMAAREKLFFGSGTQLSVL.

The chain uses TRBV6-5 and TRBJ2-7; a possible D gene is TRBD1 (6 bases). V lost 0 bases and J lost 8, with 14 bases in between. Germline CDR1 and CDR2: MNHEY and SVGAGI. The CDR3 consists of 14 residues. Here the CDR3 DNA reads TGTGCCAGCAGTTACTCGAGTACCCAGGGGCAGCAGTACTTC. Translated: CASSYSSTQGQQYF.

The chain employs TRBV15 and TRBJ2-1; D perhaps matches TRBD1 (5 bases). The V gene lost 1 base and the J gene lost 0 bases, with 10 bases spanning the gap. This CDR3 is 16 amino acids long. Germline V gives CDR1 LNHNV, CDR2 YYDKDF (reference sequence). The CDR3 DNA reads TGTGCCACCAGCAGAGGGGTAGACAGCTCCTACAATGAGCAGTTCTTC. Amino acid sequence: CATSRGVDSSYNEQFF. Filled out from reference TRBV15 and TRBJ2-1, the complete variable domain reads DAMVIQNPRYQVTQFGKPVTLSCSQTLNHNVMYWYQQKSSQAPKLLFHYYDKDFNNEADTPDNFQSRRPNTSFCFLDIRSPGLGDTAMYLCATSRGVDSSYNEQFFGPGTRLTVL.